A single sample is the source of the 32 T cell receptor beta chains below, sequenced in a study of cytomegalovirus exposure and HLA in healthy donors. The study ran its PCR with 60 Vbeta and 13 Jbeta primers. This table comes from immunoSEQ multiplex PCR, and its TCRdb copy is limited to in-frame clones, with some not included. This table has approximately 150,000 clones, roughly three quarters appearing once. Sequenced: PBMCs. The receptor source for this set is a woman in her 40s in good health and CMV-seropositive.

The CDR3 sequence is CASSRDTLNNYGYTF. CDR3 nucleotides: TGTGCCAGCAGTCGGGACACCCTTAATAACTATGGCTACACCTTC. This rearrangement joins TRBV6-1 to TRBJ1-2, with D possibly matching TRBD1 (6 bases). CDR1 is MNHNS and CDR2 is SASEGT in the germline V gene. Trimming shortened V by 5 bases and J by 1 base, and 14 bases separated the two germline ends. CDR3 size: 15 residues.

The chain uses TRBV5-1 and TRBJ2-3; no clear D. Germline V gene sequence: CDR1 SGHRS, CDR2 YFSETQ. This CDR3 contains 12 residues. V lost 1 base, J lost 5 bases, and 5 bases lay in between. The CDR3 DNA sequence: TGCGCCAGCAGCTTGATCGGAGATACGCAGTATTTT. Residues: CASSLIGDTQYF.

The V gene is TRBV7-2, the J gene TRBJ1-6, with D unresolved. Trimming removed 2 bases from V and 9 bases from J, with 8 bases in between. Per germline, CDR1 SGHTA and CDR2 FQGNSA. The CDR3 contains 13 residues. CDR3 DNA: TGTGCCAGCAGCTTAAGCGCTTCTTCACCCCTCCACTTT. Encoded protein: CASSLSASSPLHF.

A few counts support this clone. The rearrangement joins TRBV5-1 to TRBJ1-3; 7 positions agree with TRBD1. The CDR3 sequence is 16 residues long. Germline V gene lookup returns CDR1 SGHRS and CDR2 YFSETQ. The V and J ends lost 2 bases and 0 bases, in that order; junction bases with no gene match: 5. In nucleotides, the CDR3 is TGCGCCAGCAGCTTTAAGGGGGCGAGCTCTGGAAACACCATATATTTT. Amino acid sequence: CASSFKGASSGNTIYF.

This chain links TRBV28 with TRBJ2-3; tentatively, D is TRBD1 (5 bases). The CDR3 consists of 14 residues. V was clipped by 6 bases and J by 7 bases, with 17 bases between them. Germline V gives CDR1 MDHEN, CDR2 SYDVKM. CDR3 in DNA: TGTGCCAGCAGCCCATACAGGTCTTCGAATACGCAGTATTTT. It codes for CASSPYRSSNTQYF.

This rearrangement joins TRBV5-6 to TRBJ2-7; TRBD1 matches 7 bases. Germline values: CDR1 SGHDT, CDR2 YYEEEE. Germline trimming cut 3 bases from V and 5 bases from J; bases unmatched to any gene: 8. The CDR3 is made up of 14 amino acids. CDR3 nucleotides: TGTGCCAGCAGCTATACCGGGACAGCCGACGAGCAGTACTTC. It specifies CASSYTGTADEQYF.

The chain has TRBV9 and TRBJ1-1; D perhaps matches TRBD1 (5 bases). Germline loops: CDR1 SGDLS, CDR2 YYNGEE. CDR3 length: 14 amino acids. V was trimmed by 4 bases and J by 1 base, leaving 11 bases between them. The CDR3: CASSSGLPNTEAFF. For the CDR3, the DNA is TGTGCCAGCAGCTCGGGACTTCCGAACACTGAAGCTTTCTTT. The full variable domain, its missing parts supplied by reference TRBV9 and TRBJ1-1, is DSGVTQTPKHLITATGQRVTLRCSPRSGDLSVYWYQQSLDQGLQFLIQYYNGEERAKGNILERFSAQQFPDLHSELNLSSLELGDSALYFCASSSGLPNTEAFFGQGTRLTVV.

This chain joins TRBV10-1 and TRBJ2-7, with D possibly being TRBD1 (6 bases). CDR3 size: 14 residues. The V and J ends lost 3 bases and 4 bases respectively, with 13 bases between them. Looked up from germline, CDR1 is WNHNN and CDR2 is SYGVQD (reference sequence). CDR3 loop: CASSESPGQYEQYF. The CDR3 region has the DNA TGCGCCAGCAGTGAAAGCCCCGGACAGTACGAGCAGTACTTC.

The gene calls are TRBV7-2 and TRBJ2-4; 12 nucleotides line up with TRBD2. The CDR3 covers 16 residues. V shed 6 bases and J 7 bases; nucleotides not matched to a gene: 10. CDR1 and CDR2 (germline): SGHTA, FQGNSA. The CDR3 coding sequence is TGTGCCAGCAGGAAGGGGCTAGCGGGGGGGGTCAACATTCAGTACTTC. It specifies CASRKGLAGGVNIQYF.

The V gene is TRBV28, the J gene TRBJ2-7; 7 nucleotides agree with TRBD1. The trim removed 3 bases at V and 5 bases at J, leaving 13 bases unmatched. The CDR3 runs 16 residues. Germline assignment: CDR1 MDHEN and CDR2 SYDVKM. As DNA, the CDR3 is TGTGCCAGCAGTTTGCTAGGACAGGTAATTTATAACGAGCAGTACTTC. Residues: CASSLLGQVIYNEQYF.

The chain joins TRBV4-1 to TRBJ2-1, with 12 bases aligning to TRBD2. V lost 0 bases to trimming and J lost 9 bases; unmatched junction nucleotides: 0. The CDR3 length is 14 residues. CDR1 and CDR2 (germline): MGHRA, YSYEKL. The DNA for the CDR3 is TGCGCCAGCAGCCAAGAGGGACTAGCGGGTGAGCAGTTCTTC. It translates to CASSQEGLAGEQFF.

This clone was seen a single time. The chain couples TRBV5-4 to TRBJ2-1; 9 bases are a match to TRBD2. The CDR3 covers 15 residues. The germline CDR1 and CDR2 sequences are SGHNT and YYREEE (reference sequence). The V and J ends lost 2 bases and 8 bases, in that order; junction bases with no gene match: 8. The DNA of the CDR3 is TGTGCCAGCAGCTTCGCGGGGGGGCAGGGGTATGAGCAGTTCTTC. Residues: CASSFAGGQGYEQFF. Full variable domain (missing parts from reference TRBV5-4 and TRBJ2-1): ETGVTQSPTHLIKTRGQQVTLRCSSQSGHNTVSWYQQALGQGPQFIFQYYREEENGRGNFPPRFSGLQFPNYSSELNVNALELDDSALYLCASSFAGGQGYEQFFGPGTRLTVL.

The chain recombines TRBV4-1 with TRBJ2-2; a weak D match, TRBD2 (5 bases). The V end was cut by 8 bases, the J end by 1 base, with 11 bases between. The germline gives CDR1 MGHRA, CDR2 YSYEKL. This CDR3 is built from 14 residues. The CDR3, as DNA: TGCGCCAGCCGAGGACGGGAGAACACCGGGGAGCTGTTTTTT. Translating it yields CASRGRENTGELFF.

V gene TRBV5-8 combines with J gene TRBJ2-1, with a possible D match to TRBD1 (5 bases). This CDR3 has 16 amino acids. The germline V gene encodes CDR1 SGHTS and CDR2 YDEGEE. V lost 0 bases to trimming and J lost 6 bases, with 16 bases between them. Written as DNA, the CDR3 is TGTGCCAGCAGCTTGGTTTTCAGGGTAGGATCCAATGAGCAGTTCTTC. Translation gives CASSLVFRVGSNEQFF.

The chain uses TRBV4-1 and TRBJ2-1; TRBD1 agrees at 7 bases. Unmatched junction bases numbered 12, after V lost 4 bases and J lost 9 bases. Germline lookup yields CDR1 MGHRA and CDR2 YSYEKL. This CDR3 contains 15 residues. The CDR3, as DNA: TGCGCCAGCAGCCCAGGGACAGAGTGGTTGGTTGAGCAGTTCTTC. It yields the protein CASSPGTEWLVEQFF.

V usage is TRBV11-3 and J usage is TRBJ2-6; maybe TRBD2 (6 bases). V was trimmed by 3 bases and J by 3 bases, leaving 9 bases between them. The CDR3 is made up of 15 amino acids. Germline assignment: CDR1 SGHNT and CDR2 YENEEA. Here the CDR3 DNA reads TGTGCCAGCAGCTTCTCCGGGGGTGGGGCCAACGTCCTGACTTTC. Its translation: CASSFSGGGANVLTF.

In nucleotides, the CDR3 is TGCGCCAGCAGCTTGGAGTCAGGTCCCACAGATACGCAGTATTTT. It yields the protein CASSLESGPTDTQYF. J is TRBJ2-3 and V is TRBV5-1; D gene uncertain. The CDR3 length is 15 residues. Trimming cost V 0 bases and J 2 bases, with 10 bases left between them. Germline CDR1 reads SGHRS; CDR2 reads YFSETQ.

The CDR3 DNA follows: TGTGCCAGCAGCGTTACAGATAATAATTCACCCCTCCACTTT. Residues: CASSVTDNNSPLHF. The chain recombines TRBV9 with TRBJ1-6; D is unresolved. The germline gives CDR1 SGDLS, CDR2 YYNGEE. The CDR3 consists of 14 residues. V was trimmed by 2 bases and J by 5 bases, leaving 8 bases between them.

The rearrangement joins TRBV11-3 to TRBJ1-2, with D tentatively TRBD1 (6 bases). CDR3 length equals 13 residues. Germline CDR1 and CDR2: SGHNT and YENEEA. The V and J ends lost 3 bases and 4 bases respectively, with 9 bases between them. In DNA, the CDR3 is TGTGCCAGCAGCTTGATAGGGGGCTATGGCTACACCTTC. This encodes CASSLIGGYGYTF.

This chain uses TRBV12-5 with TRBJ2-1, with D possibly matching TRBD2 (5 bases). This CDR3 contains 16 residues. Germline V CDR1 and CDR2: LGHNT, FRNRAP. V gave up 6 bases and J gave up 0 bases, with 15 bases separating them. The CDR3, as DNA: TGTGCTAGTGGCTCTATGAGCGGCCGCTCCTACAATGAGCAGTTCTTC. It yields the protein CASGSMSGRSYNEQFF.

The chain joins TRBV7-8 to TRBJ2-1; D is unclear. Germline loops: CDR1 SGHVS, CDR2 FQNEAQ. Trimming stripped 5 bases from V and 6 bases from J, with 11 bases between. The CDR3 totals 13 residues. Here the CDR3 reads CASSPRLRNEQFF. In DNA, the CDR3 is TGTGCCAGCAGCCCCCGTTTGCGCAATGAGCAGTTCTTC.

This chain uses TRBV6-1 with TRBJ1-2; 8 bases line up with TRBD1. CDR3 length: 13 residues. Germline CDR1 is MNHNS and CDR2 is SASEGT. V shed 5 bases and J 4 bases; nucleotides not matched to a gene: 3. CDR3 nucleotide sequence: TGTGCCAGCAGTCAGGGGGCCTTCTATGGCTACACCTTC. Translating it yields CASSQGAFYGYTF.

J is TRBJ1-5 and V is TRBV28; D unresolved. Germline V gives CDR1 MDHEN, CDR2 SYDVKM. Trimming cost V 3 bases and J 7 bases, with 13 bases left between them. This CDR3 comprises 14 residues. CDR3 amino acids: CASSLFSLGQPQHF. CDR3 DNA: TGTGCCAGCAGTTTGTTTTCTCTCGGGCAGCCCCAGCATTTT.

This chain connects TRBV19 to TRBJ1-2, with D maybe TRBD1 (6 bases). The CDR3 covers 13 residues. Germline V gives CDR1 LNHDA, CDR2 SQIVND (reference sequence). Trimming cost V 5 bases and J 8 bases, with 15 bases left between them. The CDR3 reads CASSPNRAQGYTF. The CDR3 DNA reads TGTGCCAGTAGTCCAAACAGGGCCCAGGGCTACACCTTC.

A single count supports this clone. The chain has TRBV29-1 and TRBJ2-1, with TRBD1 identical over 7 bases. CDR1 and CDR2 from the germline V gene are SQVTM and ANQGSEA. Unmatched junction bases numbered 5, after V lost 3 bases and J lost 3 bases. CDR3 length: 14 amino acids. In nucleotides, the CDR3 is TGCAGCGTTGACGGACAGGACGGCTACAATGAGCAGTTCTTC. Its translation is CSVDGQDGYNEQFF.

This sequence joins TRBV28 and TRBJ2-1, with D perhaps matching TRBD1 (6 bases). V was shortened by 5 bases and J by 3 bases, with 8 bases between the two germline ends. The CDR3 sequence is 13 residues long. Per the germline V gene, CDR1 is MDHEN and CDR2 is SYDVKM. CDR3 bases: TGTGCCAGCAGTCCGGACAGCTACAATGAGCAGTTCTTC. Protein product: CASSPDSYNEQFF.

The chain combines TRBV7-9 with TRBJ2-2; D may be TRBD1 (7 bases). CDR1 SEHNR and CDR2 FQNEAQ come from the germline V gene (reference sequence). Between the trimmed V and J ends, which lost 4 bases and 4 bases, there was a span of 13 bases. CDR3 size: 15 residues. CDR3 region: CASSSQGGRTGELFF. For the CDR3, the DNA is TGTGCCAGCAGCTCCCAGGGGGGTCGCACCGGGGAGCTGTTTTTT.

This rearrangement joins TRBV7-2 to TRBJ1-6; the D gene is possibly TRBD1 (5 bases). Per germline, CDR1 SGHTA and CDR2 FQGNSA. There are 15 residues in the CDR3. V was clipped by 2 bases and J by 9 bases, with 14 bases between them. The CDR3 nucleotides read TGTGCCAGCAGCTTATATCGGGGGTTTGGTTCACCCCTCCACTTT. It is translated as CASSLYRGFGSPLHF.

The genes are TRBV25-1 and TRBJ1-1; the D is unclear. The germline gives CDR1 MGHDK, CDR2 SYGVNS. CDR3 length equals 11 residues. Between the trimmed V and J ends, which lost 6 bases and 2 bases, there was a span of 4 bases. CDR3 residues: CASRHNTEAFF. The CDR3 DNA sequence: TGTGCCAGCAGACATAACACTGAAGCTTTCTTT.

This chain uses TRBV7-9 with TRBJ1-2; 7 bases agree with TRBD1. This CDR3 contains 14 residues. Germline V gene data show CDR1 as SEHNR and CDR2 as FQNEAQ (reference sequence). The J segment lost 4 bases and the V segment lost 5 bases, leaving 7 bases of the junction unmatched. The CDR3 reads CASSQNWDSYGYTF. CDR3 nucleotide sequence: TGTGCCAGCAGCCAGAACTGGGACAGCTATGGCTACACCTTC.

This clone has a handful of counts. The CDR3 sequence is CASLGGGEFTTEAFF. The CDR3 region has the DNA TGTGCCAGTTTAGGTGGTGGAGAATTTACCACTGAAGCTTTCTTT. V gene TRBV18 combines with J gene TRBJ1-1; no clear D. The CDR3 contains 15 residues. Germline-derived CDR1 and CDR2 are KGHSH and LQKENI. The V gene lost 9 bases and the J gene lost 4 bases, with 21 bases spanning the gap.

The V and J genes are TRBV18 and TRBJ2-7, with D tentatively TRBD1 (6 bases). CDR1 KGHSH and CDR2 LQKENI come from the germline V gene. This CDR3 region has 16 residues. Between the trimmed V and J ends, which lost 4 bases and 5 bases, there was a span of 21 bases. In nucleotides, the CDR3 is TGTGCCAGCTCACGTGACAGGCTAAGGGGGTCCGACGAGCAGTACTTC. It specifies CASSRDRLRGSDEQYF.